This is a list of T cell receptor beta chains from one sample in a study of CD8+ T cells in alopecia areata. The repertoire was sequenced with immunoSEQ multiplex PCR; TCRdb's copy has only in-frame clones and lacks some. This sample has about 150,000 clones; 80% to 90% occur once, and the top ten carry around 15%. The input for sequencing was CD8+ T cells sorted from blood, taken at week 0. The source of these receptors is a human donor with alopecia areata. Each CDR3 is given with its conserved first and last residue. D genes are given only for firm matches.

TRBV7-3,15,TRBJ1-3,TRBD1,CASSLTEGQTNTIYF,TGTGCCAGCAGCTTAACGGAGGGACAGACAAACACCATATATTTT
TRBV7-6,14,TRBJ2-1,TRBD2,CASSLSGGAYEQFF,TGTGCCAGCAGCTTGAGCGGGGGGGCCTATGAGCAGTTCTTC
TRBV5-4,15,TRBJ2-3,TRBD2,CASSYSGGAGDTQYF,TGTGCCAGCAGTTATAGCGGGGGGGCCGGGGATACGCAGTATTTT
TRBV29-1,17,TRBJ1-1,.,CSVEIAPLEGSVTEAFF,TGCAGCGTTGAAATCGCCCCCCTGGAGGGGAGTGTCACTGAAGCTTTCTTT
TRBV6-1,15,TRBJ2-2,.,CASNAEPANTGELFF,TGTGCCAGCAACGCTGAGCCAGCGAACACCGGGGAGCTGTTTTTT
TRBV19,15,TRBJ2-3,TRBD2,CASSLLAGSTDTQYF,TGTGCCAGTAGTCTACTAGCGGGCAGCACAGATACGCAGTATTTT
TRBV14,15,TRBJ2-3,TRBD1,CASSLRDRSTDTQYF,TGTGCCAGCAGCCTCCGGGACAGGAGCACAGATACGCAGTATTTT
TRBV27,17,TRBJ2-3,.,CASSFLDITISTDTQYF,TGTGCCAGCAGTTTCTTAGACATCACTATTAGCACAGATACGCAGTATTTT
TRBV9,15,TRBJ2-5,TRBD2,CASSVGLSGSETQYF,TGTGCCAGCAGCGTAGGTCTTAGCGGGAGCGAGACCCAGTACTTC
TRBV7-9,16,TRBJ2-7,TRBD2,CASSLTTSGRVYEQYF,TGTGCCAGCAGCTTAACTACTAGCGGGAGGGTCTACGAGCAGTACTTC
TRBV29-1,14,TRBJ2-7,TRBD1,CSVVFGTGGGEQYF,TGCAGCGTTGTATTTGGGACAGGGGGCGGCGAGCAGTACTTC
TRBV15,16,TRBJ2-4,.,CATSRDPGGYRDIQYF,TGTGCCACCAGCAGAGATCCCGGGGGATATCGGGACATTCAGTACTTC
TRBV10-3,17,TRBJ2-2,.,CAISESGSGAPTGELFF,TGTGCCATCAGTGAGTCGGGTAGCGGAGCTCCCACCGGGGAGCTGTTTTTT
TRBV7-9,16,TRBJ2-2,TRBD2,CASSLAPSGSTGELFF,TGTGCCAGCAGCTTAGCGCCTAGCGGGAGCACCGGGGAGCTGTTTTTT
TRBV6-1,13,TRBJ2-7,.,CASSADSAYEQYF,TGTGCCAGCAGTGCAGACAGTGCCTACGAGCAGTACTTC
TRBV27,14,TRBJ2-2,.,CASSLGANTGELFF,TGTGCCAGCAGCTTAGGGGCGAACACCGGGGAGCTGTTTTTT